These 13 T cell receptor beta chains originate from one sample sequenced in a study of blood T cell repertoires in COVID-19 (dated by TCRdb to about 2020). Library preparation employed the immunoSEQ multiplex PCR assay. The clones in this table, taken by TCRdb from immuneACCESS, are in-frame only. Not every clone is retained; where verified, under half of the shortfall comes from an unresolved V gene, and the cause of the rest is unknown. This sample gives some 200,000 clones in total; around nine tenths of them show up just once. The ten biggest clones cover 3% to 4.5% of the sample. The specimen sequenced was peripheral blood. The receptors originated from a man aged 18 to 30 with active or convalescent COVID-19.

This chain connects TRBV10-2 to TRBJ1-1; the D is unclear. Deletions cut 0 bases from V and 5 bases from J, with 4 bases between. The CDR3 totals 12 residues. Germline assignment: CDR1 WSHSY and CDR2 SAAADI. The CDR3 protein is CASSESRTEAFF. The CDR3 DNA is TGCGCCAGCAGTGAGTCGAGGACTGAAGCTTTCTTT.

The chain recombines TRBV9 with TRBJ1-3; D unclear. Germline CDR1 reads SGDLS; CDR2 reads YYNGEE. This CDR3 is 15 amino acids long. V dropped 5 bases and J dropped 0 bases, with 12 bases sitting between them. CDR3 bases: TGTGCCAGCAGTGCCTTTGGGAGCTCTGGAAACACCATATATTTT. The encoded protein is CASSAFGSSGNTIYF.

This chain links TRBV3-1 (or the pseudogene TRBV3-2) with TRBJ1-1; 8 bases map to TRBD1. CDR1 and CDR2 from the germline V gene are LGHDT and YNNKEL (reference sequence). This CDR3 has 12 amino acids. V gave up 4 bases and J gave up 11 bases; unmatched junction bases: 6. CDR3 in amino acids: CASSPGQGAAFF. CDR3 nucleotide sequence: TGTGCCAGCAGCCCTGGACAGGGCGCGGCTTTCTTT.

V and J are TRBV5-1 and TRBJ2-1; 9 bases fit TRBD2. V gave up 0 bases and J gave up 6 bases; unmatched junction bases: 10. The CDR3 covers 17 residues. Germline V CDR1 and CDR2: SGHRS, YFSETQ. DNA of the CDR3: TGCGCCAGCAGCTTGGAGTGGTTAGCGGGAGTAGGCAATGAGCAGTTCTTC. Amino acid sequence: CASSLEWLAGVGNEQFF. The entire variable domain, with the rest obtained from reference TRBV5-1 and TRBJ2-1, is as follows: KAGVTQTPRYLIKTRGQQVTLSCSPISGHRSVSWYQQTPGQGLQFLFEYFSETQRNKGNFPGRFSGRQFSNSRSEMNVSTLELGDSALYLCASSLEWLAGVGNEQFFGPGTRLTVL.

The gene calls are TRBV30 and TRBJ2-5; no definite D call. Looked up from germline, CDR1 is GTSNPN and CDR2 is SVGIG (reference sequence). Between the trimmed V and J ends, which lost 5 bases and 1 base, there was a span of 8 bases. The CDR3 runs 12 residues. The chain's CDR3 is CAWGPGQETQYF. Here the CDR3 DNA reads TGTGCCTGGGGCCCCGGCCAAGAGACCCAGTACTTC.

The sample holds one count of this clone. V and J are TRBV13 and TRBJ1-2; a weak D match, TRBD1 (5 bases). The CDR3 spans 14 residues. V lost 3 bases and J 6 bases, leaving 14 bases between the germline ends. From germline, CDR1 is PRHDT and CDR2 FYEKMQ (reference sequence). The chain's CDR3 is CASSFRGEGNGYTF. As DNA, the CDR3 is TGTGCCAGCAGCTTTCGGGGGGAGGGGAATGGCTACACCTTC.

This clone came up once. The chain couples TRBV7-8 to TRBJ2-1; 15 bases align to TRBD2. The ends lost 5 bases at V and 5 bases at J; junction bases unmatched: 10. CDR1 and CDR2 (germline): SGHVS, FQNEAQ. CDR3 length: 18 residues. DNA of the CDR3: TGTGCCAGCAGCCCGGGACTAGCGGGGGGAACGCCCCACAATGAGCAGTTCTTC. This sequence encodes CASSPGLAGGTPHNEQFF.

The V and J genes are TRBV3-1 (or the pseudogene TRBV3-2) and TRBJ2-1, with TRBD2 matching 7 bases. The germline V gene encodes CDR1 LGHDT and CDR2 YNNKEL (reference sequence). The length of the CDR3 is 14 residues. Trimming at V came to 2 bases and at J to 4 bases, leaving 2 bases not matched to a gene. The CDR3 reads CASSQTGGYNEQFF. In nucleotides, the CDR3 is TGTGCCAGCAGCCAAACGGGGGGATACAATGAGCAGTTCTTC.

The chain employs TRBV5-6 and TRBJ2-7; 9 nucleotides align to TRBD2. J lost 5 bases, V lost 3 bases, and 9 bases had no gene match. Germline V CDR1 and CDR2: SGHDT, YYEEEE. The CDR3 has 15 residues. CDR3 amino acids: CASSSLAGAGDEQYF. In DNA, the CDR3 is TGTGCCAGCAGCTCTTTAGCGGGAGCGGGGGACGAGCAGTACTTC.

Comment on this clone: Distinct nucleotide sequences in the sample also encode this CDR3. The gene calls are TRBV4-3 and TRBJ2-7, with no clear D. CDR3 length: 13 residues. Germline V gene lookup returns CDR1 LGHNA and CDR2 YSLEER. V lost 1 base, J lost 3 bases, and 7 bases lay in between. The CDR3: CASSQVPYYEQYF. CDR3 coding DNA: TGCGCCAGCAGCCAAGTTCCCTACTACGAGCAGTACTTC.

The chain links TRBV4-1 to TRBJ2-5, with 10 positions matching TRBD1. Trimming took 1 base from V and 5 from J; bases not matched to a gene: 4. Germline-derived CDR1 and CDR2 are MGHRA and YSYEKL. This CDR3 contains 15 residues. The CDR3 DNA sequence: TGCGCCAGCAGCCAAGTGACAGGGGGCGGGGAGACCCAGTACTTC. Encoded protein: CASSQVTGGGETQYF.

This rearrangement joins TRBV12-3 or TRBV12-4 to TRBJ1-2; no definite D call. The V gene lost 3 bases and the J gene lost 2 bases, with 4 bases spanning the gap. CDR3 length: 12 residues. This CDR3 reads CASSFLNYGYTF. The DNA for the CDR3 is TGTGCCAGCAGTTTCCTGAACTATGGCTACACCTTC.

The V gene is TRBV27, the J gene TRBJ1-2; a weak D match, TRBD1 (6 bases). This CDR3 region has 13 residues. Trimming removed 6 bases at V and 3 bases at J, with 11 bases between. CDR1 MNHEY and CDR2 SMNVEV come from the germline V gene (reference sequence). The DNA of the CDR3 is TGTGCCAGCAGGGCAGGGGAACACTATGGCTACACCTTC. Its protein product is CASRAGEHYGYTF.